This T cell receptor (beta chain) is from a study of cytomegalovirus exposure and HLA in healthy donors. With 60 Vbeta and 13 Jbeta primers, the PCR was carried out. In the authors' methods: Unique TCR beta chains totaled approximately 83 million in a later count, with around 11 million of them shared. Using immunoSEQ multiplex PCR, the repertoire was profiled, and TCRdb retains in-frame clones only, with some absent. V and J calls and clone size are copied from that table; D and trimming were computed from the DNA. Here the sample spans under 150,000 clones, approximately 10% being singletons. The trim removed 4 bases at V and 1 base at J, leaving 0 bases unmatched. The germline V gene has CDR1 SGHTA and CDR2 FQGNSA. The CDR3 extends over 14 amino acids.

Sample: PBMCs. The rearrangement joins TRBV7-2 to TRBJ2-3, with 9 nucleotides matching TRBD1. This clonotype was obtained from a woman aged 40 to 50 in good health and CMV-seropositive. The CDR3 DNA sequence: TGTGCCAGCAGCTGGACAGGGGGCACAGATACGCAGTATTTT. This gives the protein CASSWTGGTDTQYF.